These 9 T cell receptor beta chains were sequenced from one sample in a study of OX40 agonist ivuxolimab in advanced cancers. Data came from immunoSEQ multiplex PCR; TCRdb stores just in-frame clones and leaves some out. The sample consists of about 74,000 clones, 75% to 95% of them appearing once. The sample here was CD4+ or CD8+ T cells sorted from blood, taken in a trial of the OX40 agonist ivuxolimab. All receptors derive from an adult with an advanced solid tumor such as melanoma, head and neck, liver or kidney cancer.

This chain uses TRBV7-6 with TRBJ1-1; D gene ambiguous. Germline CDR1 reads SGHVS; CDR2 reads FNYEAQ. The V and J ends lost 5 bases and 0 bases respectively, with 7 bases between them. The CDR3 loop spans 13 amino acids. This CDR3 is CASSPPLNTEAFF. The CDR3 nucleotides read TGTGCCAGCAGCCCCCCTCTGAACACTGAAGCTTTCTTT.

The chain uses TRBV9 and TRBJ1-1, with D possibly being TRBD1 (5 bases). Trimming left V 1 base short and J 1 base short, with 14 bases between. The CDR3 loop spans 16 amino acids. The germline V gene has CDR1 SGDLS and CDR2 YYNGEE. Written as DNA, the CDR3 is TGTGCCAGCAGCGTATTTCCGGGGGTGCCGAACACTGAAGCTTTCTTT. Residues: CASSVFPGVPNTEAFF.

The V gene is TRBV9, the J gene TRBJ1-1; perhaps TRBD1 as D (5 bases). Germline CDR1 is SGDLS and CDR2 is YYNGEE. The length of the CDR3 is 14 residues. The V end was cut by 0 bases, the J end by 6 bases, with 12 bases between. Here the CDR3 DNA reads TGTGCCAGCAGCGTAGGACGGCGGGGACCTGAAGCTTTCTTT. Translating it yields CASSVGRRGPEAFF.

The chain is built from TRBV4-3 and TRBJ2-5, with TRBD2 matching 11 bases. Germline assignment: CDR1 LGHNA and CDR2 YSLEER. There are 15 residues in the CDR3. The ends lost 4 bases at V and 5 bases at J; junction bases unmatched: 6. The CDR3: CASSPWTSGLETQYF. In DNA form, the CDR3 reads TGCGCCAGCAGCCCGTGGACTAGCGGGTTGGAGACCCAGTACTTC.

This clone was observed a few times. The rearrangement joins TRBV4-2 to TRBJ1-1; tentative D call: TRBD1 (5 bases). This CDR3 contains 14 residues. The germline V and J ends were trimmed by 0 bases and 6 bases, with 11 bases remaining between them. Per germline, CDR1 LGHNA and CDR2 YNFKEQ. The CDR3 sequence is CASSQEGRDPEAFF. CDR3 bases: TGTGCCAGCAGCCAAGAAGGCAGGGATCCTGAAGCTTTCTTT.

CDR3 DNA: TGTGCCAGCAGCCAAGGAGGTAGCAATCAGCCCCAGCATTTT. This encodes CASSQGGSNQPQHF. This sequence joins TRBV4-2 and TRBJ1-5; unclear D gene. The V gene lost 1 base and the J gene lost 0 bases, with 4 bases spanning the gap. The CDR3 length is 14 residues. Germline V gene sequence: CDR1 LGHNA, CDR2 YNFKEQ.

The chain couples TRBV2 to TRBJ2-7; possible D gene TRBD1, 5 bases. V lost 7 bases, J lost 3 bases, and 16 bases lay in between. The CDR3 is 14 amino acids. In germline, CDR1 is SNHLY, CDR2 FYNNEI. The CDR3 DNA sequence: TGTGCCAGCAAAAGGGATGACAGCAACTACGAGCAGTACTTC. Encoded protein: CASKRDDSNYEQYF.

This chain uses TRBV5-6 with TRBJ1-6, with D possibly being TRBD1 (5 bases). Trimming removed 4 bases at V and 0 bases at J, with 11 bases between. CDR1 is SGHDT, CDR2 YYEEEE, per germline. The length of the CDR3 is 16 residues. The CDR3 DNA is TGTGCCAGCAGCCGCAGGGAGAGCTCCTATAATTCACCCCTCCACTTT. Amino acids: CASSRRESSYNSPLHF.

J is TRBJ2-3 and V is TRBV19, with 7 bases that match TRBD2. Germline CDR1 and CDR2: LNHDA and SQIVND (reference sequence). The V gene end was trimmed by 2 bases and the J gene end by 2 bases; junction bases not matched to a gene: 1. The CDR3 loop spans 14 amino acids. The CDR3 DNA follows: TGTGCCAGTAGTATACTAGCGGCCACAGATACGCAGTATTTT. The encoded protein is CASSILAATDTQYF. The full variable domain, rest sourced from reference TRBV19 and TRBJ2-3, is DGGITQSPKYLFRKEGQNVTLSCEQNLNHDAMYWYRQDPGQGLRLIYYSQIVNDFQKGDIAEGYSVSREKKESFPLTVTSAQKNPTAFYLCASSILAATDTQYFGPGTRLTVL.